What follows describes a single TCR beta chain. The time point denotes: newly diagnosed GD, antithyroid drugs for less than 3 months. Scientists built the TCR library using RNA that was extracted from PBMCs. Combining iRepertoire HTBI primers with Arm-PCR of CDR3 regions, the authors built TCR beta libraries. MiXCR, run by TCRdb on the multiplex PCR reads, gives a single entry per CDR3 protein. In the table there are hundreds of thousands of distinct CDR3 sequences, 15% to 20% of which are singletons. Germline values: CDR1 SQVTM, CDR2 ANQGSEA. Trimming took off 2 bases at V and 5 bases at J, with 12 bases between the two ends. This CDR3 comprises 13 residues. The sample comes from a study of regulatory T cells in long-lasting Graves disease. In addition, the sample was reused for a study of T cells in Graves' hyperthyroidism and ophthalmopathy. That paper states: Appearing also in blood were most of the thyroid clonotypes expanded above 0.001.

The sequence came from a woman aged 30 to 39 with Graves disease. The chain links TRBV29-1 to TRBJ2-5; D is perhaps TRBD1 or TRBD2 (5 bases each). Sequenced here: peripheral blood mononuclear cells (PBMCs), sampled at new diagnosis, from a patient treated with antithyroid drugs. CDR3 protein: CSVERQWEETQYF. CDR3 DNA: TGCAGCGTTGAAAGACAGTGGGAGGAGACCCAGTACTTC. Based on the CDR3 plus reference TRBV29-1 and TRBJ2-5, the full variable domain is SAVISQKPSRDICQRGTSLTIQCQVDSQVTMMFWYRQQPGQSLTLIATANQGSEATYESGFVIDKFPISRPNLTFSTLTVSNMSPEDSSIYLCSVERQWEETQYFGPGTRLLVL.